This is a list of T cell receptor beta chains from one sample in a study of glioma-infiltrating T cells. Using its own MiXCR run on the multiplex PCR reads, TCRdb lists one record per CDR3 protein. This sample has over 100,000 distinct CDR3 sequences, with about 25% found just once. The material sequenced was glioma tissue, nonneoplastic brain tissue, or PBMCs (not recorded which). These receptors were taken from a human donor with low-grade glioma or glioblastoma, undergoing nonglioma brain surgery, or in good health (not recorded which). Each CDR3 is given with its conserved first and last residue. The order of the fields is clone size, D gene, V gene, J gene, CDR3 DNA, CDR3 protein. The D gene is left open where the match is weak. Size is omitted from some rows. Given values are once, few, many or a class for expanded clones.

clone size: many
D gene: TRBD1
V gene: TRBV28
J gene: TRBJ2-7
CDR3 DNA: TGTGCCAGCACTACGGGACAGGGTAAATACGAGCAGTACTTC
CDR3 protein: CASTTGQGKYEQYF

clone size: many
D gene: NA
V gene: TRBV7-2
J gene: TRBJ2-7
CDR3 DNA: TGTGCCAGCAGCTTCTACTACGAGCAGTACTTC
CDR3 protein: CASSFYYEQYF

clone size: NA
D gene: TRBD1
V gene: TRBV9
J gene: TRBJ1-6
CDR3 DNA: TGTGCCAGCAGTGGACCCTGGACAGGGAATTCACCCCTCCACTTT
CDR3 protein: CASSGPWTGNSPLHF

clone size: NA
D gene: NA
V gene: TRBV9
J gene: TRBJ2-5
CDR3 DNA: TGTGCCAGCAGCGTAGAACCGGGTCTTTTAGAGACCCAGTACTTC
CDR3 protein: CASSVEPGLLETQYF

clone size: many
D gene: TRBD1
V gene: TRBV2
J gene: TRBJ2-7
CDR3 DNA: TGTGCCAGCAGGACACAGGGGGAGCAGTACTTC
CDR3 protein: CASRTQGEQYF

clone size: many
D gene: TRBD1
V gene: TRBV2
J gene: TRBJ1-1
CDR3 DNA: TGTGCCAGCAGTGAAGCGGGGACAGGGGACACTGAAGCTTTCTTT
CDR3 protein: CASSEAGTGDTEAFF

clone size: many
D gene: TRBD1
V gene: TRBV20-1
J gene: TRBJ1-2
CDR3 DNA: TGCAGTGCTAGCCTAGGAGGGGGCGAGTTGAGCTATGGCTACACCTTC
CDR3 protein: CSASLGGGELSYGYTF

clone size: many
D gene: NA
V gene: TRBV7-8
J gene: TRBJ2-7
CDR3 DNA: TGTGCCAGCAGGGCCGGGCCGTCCTACGAGCAGTACTTC
CDR3 protein: CASRAGPSYEQYF

clone size: many
D gene: NA
V gene: TRBV29-1
J gene: TRBJ1-5
CDR3 DNA: TGCAGCGTTGTTGACAGGAATAGCAATCAGCCCCAGCATTTT
CDR3 protein: CSVVDRNSNQPQHF

clone size: many
D gene: NA
V gene: TRBV29-1
J gene: TRBJ1-2
CDR3 DNA: TGCAGCGTTGGGAGTCCTGGAGGGTACTATGGCTACACCTTC
CDR3 protein: CSVGSPGGYYGYTF

clone size: many
D gene: NA
V gene: TRBV6-6
J gene: TRBJ1-5
CDR3 DNA: TGTGCCAGCAGTTACCAGGACCGTCAGCCCCAGCATTTT
CDR3 protein: CASSYQDRQPQHF

clone size: many
D gene: NA
V gene: TRBV20-1
J gene: TRBJ2-7
CDR3 DNA: TGCAGTGCTAGAGAATTGGGGGGACAAGCCTACGAGCAGTACTTC
CDR3 protein: CSARELGGQAYEQYF

clone size: few
D gene: NA
V gene: TRBV14
J gene: TRBJ2-5
CDR3 DNA: TGTGCCAGCAGCCGGGTGGTCCGAGAGACCCAGTACTTC
CDR3 protein: CASSRVVRETQYF

clone size: NA
D gene: NA
V gene: TRBV29-1
J gene: TRBJ2-3
CDR3 DNA: TGCAGCGTTGAGGTCGGGACAGATACGCAGTATTTT
CDR3 protein: CSVEVGTDTQYF

clone size: few
D gene: NA
V gene: TRBV27
J gene: TRBJ1-1
CDR3 DNA: TGTGCCAGCGGTCATCGGGGGGCGGACACTGAAGCTTTCTTT
CDR3 protein: CASGHRGADTEAFF

clone size: many
D gene: NA
V gene: TRBV7-3
J gene: TRBJ1-3
CDR3 DNA: TGTGCCAGCAGCTCCAACGACAAAACTGGAAACACCATATATTTT
CDR3 protein: CASSSNDKTGNTIYF

clone size: many
D gene: TRBD2
V gene: TRBV6-1
J gene: TRBJ2-3
CDR3 DNA: TGTGCCAGCAGTGACCGGACTAGCGGCACAGATACGCAGTATTTT
CDR3 protein: CASSDRTSGTDTQYF

clone size: many
D gene: NA
V gene: TRBV6-2/TRBV6-3
J gene: TRBJ2-7
CDR3 DNA: TGTGCCAGCAGTTACCGGGGACCCTACGAGCAGTACTTC
CDR3 protein: CASSYRGPYEQYF

clone size: many
D gene: NA
V gene: TRBV12-3/TRBV12-4
J gene: TRBJ1-2
CDR3 DNA: TGTGCCAGCAGTTTTAATATTGGCTACACCTTC
CDR3 protein: CASSFNIGYTF

clone size: many
D gene: NA
V gene: TRBV7-9
J gene: TRBJ1-1
CDR3 DNA: TGTGCCAGCAGCCCCTCATGGGCCGGGACCACTGAAGCTTTCTTT
CDR3 protein: CASSPSWAGTTEAFF

clone size: few
D gene: NA
V gene: TRBV29-1
J gene: TRBJ2-7
CDR3 DNA: TGCAGCGTTGAAGGTGCCGGGACACCCTGGGAGCAGTACTTC
CDR3 protein: CSVEGAGTPWEQYF

clone size: many
D gene: NA
V gene: TRBV7-9
J gene: TRBJ1-1
CDR3 DNA: TGTGCCAGCACCCGAGGGGAGGTGGGCACTGAAGCTTTCTTT
CDR3 protein: CASTRGEVGTEAFF

clone size: many
D gene: TRBD2
V gene: TRBV20-1
J gene: TRBJ2-3
CDR3 DNA: TGCAGTGCTGGCGGGCGGGGGGTAAGCACAGATACGCAGTATTTT
CDR3 protein: CSAGGRGVSTDTQYF

clone size: few
D gene: NA
V gene: TRBV2
J gene: TRBJ1-1
CDR3 DNA: TGTGCCAGCAGCAACATGAACACTGAAGCTTTCTTT
CDR3 protein: CASSNMNTEAFF

clone size: NA
D gene: TRBD1
V gene: TRBV12-3/TRBV12-4
J gene: TRBJ1-6
CDR3 DNA: TGTGCCAGCAGACCCTCCTGGACAGGGGAAAATTCACCCCTCCACTTT
CDR3 protein: CASRPSWTGENSPLHF

clone size: NA
D gene: NA
V gene: TRBV6-5
J gene: TRBJ1-5
CDR3 DNA: TGCGCCAACAGTCGCGGGACGGTTGATAGCAATCAGCCCCAGCATTTT
CDR3 protein: CANSRGTVDSNQPQHF

clone size: many
D gene: NA
V gene: TRBV4-2
J gene: TRBJ2-1
CDR3 DNA: TGTGCCAGCAGCCAACCTAGCCTCACATTAGAAGGGCAGTTCTTC
CDR3 protein: CASSQPSLTLEGQFF

clone size: many
D gene: NA
V gene: TRBV5-4
J gene: TRBJ2-3
CDR3 DNA: TGTGCCAGCAGCTTGCCGGGGGATACGCAGTATTTT
CDR3 protein: CASSLPGDTQYF

clone size: many
D gene: NA
V gene: TRBV2
J gene: TRBJ1-3
CDR3 DNA: TGTGCCAGCAGTGAAGTAAGGGATTCGGAAGGAAACACCATATATTTT
CDR3 protein: CASSEVRDSEGNTIYF

clone size: many
D gene: NA
V gene: TRBV14
J gene: TRBJ1-1
CDR3 DNA: TGTGCCAGCAGCCGCCTTCGAGTGAACACTGAAGCTTTCTTT
CDR3 protein: CASSRLRVNTEAFF

clone size: NA
D gene: NA
V gene: TRBV18
J gene: TRBJ2-5
CDR3 DNA: TGTGCCAGCTCACCACGGACAGAAGAGACCCAGTACTTC
CDR3 protein: CASSPRTEETQYF

clone size: many
D gene: NA
V gene: TRBV6-1
J gene: TRBJ1-2
CDR3 DNA: TGTGCCAGCAAAGGACGTTCGGCCCACTATGGCTACACCTTC
CDR3 protein: CASKGRSAHYGYTF

clone size: few
D gene: TRBD1
V gene: TRBV19
J gene: TRBJ1-6
CDR3 DNA: TGTGCCAGTAGTATTCCGGGACAGTCCGGACCCCTCCACTTT
CDR3 protein: CASSIPGQSGPLHF

clone size: many
D gene: NA
V gene: TRBV6-1
J gene: TRBJ2-7
CDR3 DNA: TGTGCCAGCAGTCGAGGGGCGGCCTACGAGCAGTACTTC
CDR3 protein: CASSRGAAYEQYF

clone size: NA
D gene: NA
V gene: TRBV11-3
J gene: TRBJ1-1
CDR3 DNA: NA
CDR3 protein: CASSFYICSARDVDTPNTEAFF

clone size: many
D gene: TRBD1
V gene: TRBV5-4
J gene: TRBJ2-1
CDR3 DNA: TGTGCCAGCAGCCCCGGACAGGATTCCAATGAGCAGTTCTTC
CDR3 protein: CASSPGQDSNEQFF

clone size: NA
D gene: TRBD2
V gene: TRBV20-1
J gene: TRBJ2-7
CDR3 DNA: TGCAGTGCTCTGAAGGGGACTAGCGCCGCCTACGAGCATTACTTC
CDR3 protein: CSALKGTSAAYEHYF

clone size: many
D gene: TRBD2
V gene: TRBV24-1
J gene: TRBJ2-1
CDR3 DNA: TGTGCCACCAGTGATTTGAGTAGCGGGAAGGATGAGCAGTTCTTC
CDR3 protein: CATSDLSSGKDEQFF

clone size: many
D gene: NA
V gene: TRBV28
J gene: TRBJ2-7
CDR3 DNA: TGTGCCAGCAGTTTAAATTTCCTAGTGAGCTCCTACGAGCAGTACTTC
CDR3 protein: CASSLNFLVSSYEQYF

clone size: many
D gene: TRBD1
V gene: TRBV11-2
J gene: TRBJ2-7
CDR3 DNA: TGTGCCAGCAGCCCTACACAGGGGAGCGAGCAGTACTTC
CDR3 protein: CASSPTQGSEQYF

clone size: many
D gene: NA
V gene: TRBV6-2/TRBV6-3
J gene: TRBJ2-7
CDR3 DNA: TGTGCCAGCAGTCCCCAAGGGTCCGGCTCCTACGAGCAGTACTTC
CDR3 protein: CASSPQGSGSYEQYF

clone size: NA
D gene: TRBD1
V gene: TRBV5-1
J gene: TRBJ1-1
CDR3 DNA: TGCGCCAGCAGATCCGGACAGGTGAACACTGAAGCTTTCTTT
CDR3 protein: CASRSGQVNTEAFF

clone size: few
D gene: NA
V gene: TRBV29-1
J gene: TRBJ2-3
CDR3 DNA: TGCAGCCCTTCCGGGCTCCACGGAGGCACAGATACGCAGTATTTT
CDR3 protein: CSPSGLHGGTDTQYF

clone size: NA
D gene: TRBD2
V gene: TRBV9
J gene: TRBJ2-5
CDR3 DNA: TGTGCCAGCGGAACGGGACTAGGCCAAGAGACCCAGTACTTC
CDR3 protein: CASGTGLGQETQYF

clone size: few
D gene: TRBD1
V gene: TRBV29-1
J gene: TRBJ1-1
CDR3 DNA: TGCAGCGTTAGGGAGCAGGGGGCTGAAGCTTTCTTT
CDR3 protein: CSVREQGAEAFF

clone size: NA
D gene: NA
V gene: TRBV25-1
J gene: TRBJ1-2
CDR3 DNA: TGTAGCAGCAGTGAAGAAGGGAAAGGGAACTATGGCTACACCTTC
CDR3 protein: CSSSEEGKGNYGYTF

clone size: many
D gene: TRBD1
V gene: TRBV20-1
J gene: TRBJ2-7
CDR3 DNA: TGCAGTGCTAGAGATCAAGGGACAGGGTCCCGCGAGCAGTACTTC
CDR3 protein: CSARDQGTGSREQYF